This T cell receptor beta chain came from a study of T-cell memory formation after mild COVID-19. Overall study results and limits: Clones shrinking from day 15 to 85 showed even CD4/CD8 mixes; later expanders tilted CD4+. Some clones that responded were present in memory (sampled pre-infection), which suggests cross-reactive memory joined.

5'RACE with constant-segment primers yielded barcoded, UMI-tagged TCR alpha and TCR beta cDNA libraries. MiXCR, run by TCRdb on the 5' RACE reads, gives a single entry per CDR3 protein. The sample records 250,000 or so distinct CDR3 sequences, approximately 18% being singletons. In its sample, this clonotype was seen a few times. What it binds is not known. This CDR3 contains 13 residues. J lost 9 bases, V lost 5 bases, and 8 bases had no gene match. The source is a man aged 18 to 30 who had mild COVID-19 (a few samples of this study predate the infection). Cell type and time point are not known. The sample comprised PBMCs or a T cell subset sorted from them (not recorded which). The V call is TRBV12-3 or TRBV12-4, the J call TRBJ2-3; 7 bases line up with TRBD1. In DNA, the CDR3 is TGTGCCAGCAGTCCAACGACAGGGTTCACGCAGTATTTT. Amino acid sequence: CASSPTTGFTQYF.